A single sample gave rise to the 21 T cell receptor beta chains below, sequenced in a study of control samples from healthy donors and cancer patients. Clones were read by immunoSEQ multiplex PCR, and TCRdb kept only the in-frame ones, dropping some. The sample yields around 51,000 clones, about four fifths seen once. The sequencing input was blood. These receptors were collected from a man between 65 and 85 years old in good health.

The chain uses TRBV5-4 and TRBJ2-1; D tentatively reads TRBD1 or TRBD2 (6 bases each). The germline V gene encodes CDR1 SGHNT and CDR2 YYREEE (reference sequence). This CDR3 is 15 amino acids long. The V and J ends lost 5 bases and 8 bases respectively, with 20 bases between them. The CDR3 here is CASSLPGDKLHEQFF. CDR3 DNA: TGTGCCAGCAGTTTACCGGGGGACAAGCTCCATGAGCAGTTCTTC. Based on the CDR3 plus reference TRBV5-4 and TRBJ2-1, the full variable domain is ETGVTQSPTHLIKTRGQQVTLRCSSQSGHNTVSWYQQALGQGPQFIFQYYREEENGRGNFPPRFSGLQFPNYSSELNVNALELDDSALYLCASSLPGDKLHEQFFGPGTRLTVL.

The sample holds many counts of this clone. Other DNA variants within this sample encode the same CDR3. This chain joins TRBV6-6 and TRBJ2-7; TRBD1 agrees at 7 bases. V lost 4 bases to trimming and J lost 3 bases; unmatched junction nucleotides: 6. This CDR3 spans 14 amino acids. Germline CDR1 MNHNY, CDR2 SVGAGI (reference sequence). CDR3: CASSSPGTDYEQYF. CDR3 nucleotide sequence: TGTGCCAGCAGTTCCCCAGGGACAGACTACGAGCAGTACTTC.

This clone was seen once. The chain has TRBV11-2 and TRBJ1-1; no clear D gene. In germline, CDR1 is SGHAT, CDR2 FQNNGV. V lost 2 bases and J lost 7, with 11 bases in between. The CDR3 loop spans 13 amino acids. CDR3 protein: CASSLFGRLEAFF. The CDR3, as DNA: TGTGCCAGCAGCTTATTCGGGCGGCTTGAAGCTTTCTTT.

In the case of this clone: The sample contains more than one DNA sequence encoding this CDR3. This sequence joins TRBV6-1 and TRBJ1-2, with TRBD1 as a possible D gene (6 bases). Trimming removed 0 bases from V and 5 bases from J, with 13 bases in between. The V gene's germline CDR1 is MNHNS and CDR2 SASEGT. The CDR3 contains 15 residues. In nucleotides, the CDR3 is TGTGCCAGCAGTGAAGCGGGGGCAACAGCTTATGGCTACACCTTC. Translation gives CASSEAGATAYGYTF.

The CDR3 coding sequence is TGTGCCAGCAGCCGAACCCCGAGTGGGGCCAACGTCCTGACTTTC. Its translation is CASSRTPSGANVLTF. The chain combines TRBV3-1 (or the pseudogene TRBV3-2) with TRBJ2-6, with unresolved D. Looked up from germline, CDR1 is LGHDT and CDR2 is YNNKEL (reference sequence). Trimming removed 4 bases from V and 3 bases from J, with 10 bases in between. The CDR3 runs 15 residues.

V and J are TRBV7-9 and TRBJ2-3; tentative D call: TRBD2 (5 bases). The V gene's germline CDR1 is SEHNR and CDR2 FQNEAQ (reference sequence). Trimming removed 5 bases at V and 0 bases at J, with 18 bases between. The CDR3 runs 17 residues. The CDR3 DNA follows: TGTGCCAGCAGCGGCACTTCGAGACTACCGAGCACAGATACGCAGTATTTT. Its protein is CASSGTSRLPSTDTQYF. Filled out from reference TRBV7-9 and TRBJ2-3, the complete variable domain reads DTGVSQNPRHKITKRGQNVTFRCDPISEHNRLYWYRQTLGQGPEFLTYFQNEAQLEKSRLLSDRFSAERPKGSFSTLEIQRTEQGDSAMYLCASSGTSRLPSTDTQYFGPGTRLTVL.

The chain uses TRBV6-1 and TRBJ1-1; D is uncertain. Germline V gene sequence: CDR1 MNHNS, CDR2 SASEGT. This CDR3 contains 18 residues. The V gene lost 1 base and the J gene lost 5 bases, with 23 bases spanning the gap. The DNA of the CDR3 is TGTGCCAGCAGTGAAGACGGGATGTGGGAATGGGAGATTACTGAAGCTTTCTTT. Its protein is CASSEDGMWEWEITEAFF.

The CDR3 DNA reads as TGTGCTAGTGGTTTGGGCCGGGGGCTTAGCACAGATACGCAGTATTTT. Encoded protein: CASGLGRGLSTDTQYF. The chain couples TRBV12-5 to TRBJ2-3, with D possibly called TRBD1 or TRBD2 (6 bases each). V gave up 1 base and J gave up 0 bases, with 11 bases separating them. Germline lookup yields CDR1 LGHNT and CDR2 FRNRAP. The length of the CDR3 is 16 residues. The full variable domain, in which reference TRBV12-5 and TRBJ2-3 provide the parts outside the CDR3, is DARVTQTPRHKVTEMGQEVTMRCQPILGHNTVFWYRQTMMQGLELLAYFRNRAPLDDSGMPKDRFSAEMPDATLATLKIQPSEPRDSAVYFCASGLGRGLSTDTQYFGPGTRLTVL.

The V call is TRBV27, the J call TRBJ1-4, with D perhaps matching TRBD1 (6 bases). Germline CDR1 is MNHEY and CDR2 is SMNVEV (reference sequence). The CDR3 covers 16 residues. Trimming pared 6 bases from V and 5 bases from J, leaving 19 bases between. Here the CDR3 DNA reads TGTGCCAGCAGACCGAGGGGGGGGAGGAGGAATGAAAAACTGTTTTTT. This gives the protein CASRPRGGRRNEKLFF.

The gene calls are TRBV4-2 and TRBJ2-7; TRBD2 agrees at 8 bases. In germline, CDR1 is LGHNA, CDR2 YNFKEQ. Trimming at V came to 0 bases and at J to 0 bases, leaving 7 bases not matched to a gene. CDR3 length: 17 residues. CDR3 DNA: TGTGCCAGCAGCCAAGACCCCGGGCTAGCGGGCTCCTACGAGCAGTACTTC. Protein sequence: CASSQDPGLAGSYEQYF.

This clone has just one count. V gene TRBV6-5 combines with J gene TRBJ1-6; TRBD1 aligns across 10 bases. Germline-derived CDR1 and CDR2 are MNHEY and SVGAGI. The CDR3 runs to 15 residues. Losses at the gene ends were 7 bases for V and 10 bases for J; bases not matched to a gene: 10. This CDR3 reads CASKRRGTGASPLHF. As DNA, the CDR3 is TGTGCCAGCAAAAGGAGGGGGACAGGGGCCTCACCCCTCCACTTT.

The chain uses TRBV7-2 and TRBJ1-2, with 7 bases identical to TRBD1. Germline V gives CDR1 SGHTA, CDR2 FQGNSA. V was pared by 5 bases and J by 4 bases, with 4 bases of the junction left unmatched. The CDR3 runs 13 residues. Written as DNA, the CDR3 is TGTGCCAGCAGCCCAGGGGGTCCCTATGGCTACACCTTC. Protein product: CASSPGGPYGYTF.

The chain has TRBV27 and TRBJ1-2; weak D call: TRBD1 (5 bases). The CDR3 covers 14 residues. With 6 bases removed from V and 7 bases from J, the gap between germline ends came to 18 bases. In germline, CDR1 is MNHEY, CDR2 SMNVEV (reference sequence). The CDR3 sequence: CASSWGLGGGGYTF. CDR3 DNA sequence: TGTGCCAGCAGCTGGGGCCTTGGGGGTGGTGGCTACACCTTC.

This chain joins TRBV12-3 or TRBV12-4 and TRBJ1-1; tentative D call: TRBD1 (5 bases). The CDR3 loop spans 13 amino acids. Trimming cost V 3 bases and J 5 bases, with 10 bases left between them. CDR3: CASSLGGRTEAFF. In DNA, the CDR3 is TGTGCCAGCAGTTTGGGGGGGAGGACTGAAGCTTTCTTT.

This clone was observed a single time. The CDR3 here is CASSYSRTGDPYEQYF. The CDR3 DNA sequence: TGTGCCAGCAGTTACTCGAGGACAGGGGACCCCTACGAGCAGTACTTC. The V and J genes are TRBV6-6 and TRBJ2-7, with 9 bases aligning to TRBD1. Germline assignment: CDR1 MNHNY and CDR2 SVGAGI (reference sequence). The CDR3 length is 16 residues. V trimming: 0 bases; J trimming: 2 bases; junction bases outside the gene matches: 5.

The chain is built from TRBV6-5 and TRBJ1-2; 11 bases line up with TRBD1. CDR3 length: 14 amino acids. Germline V gene sequence: CDR1 MNHEY, CDR2 SVGAGI. CDR3 coding DNA: TGTGCTGTAGGACAGGGGGCCTCTAACTATGGCTACACCTTC. Translation: CAVGQGASNYGYTF.

The chain combines TRBV9 with TRBJ2-7; perhaps D is TRBD1 or TRBD2 (5 bases each). CDR1 and CDR2 (germline): SGDLS, YYNGEE. CDR3 size: 14 residues. Trimming removed 0 bases from V and 2 bases from J, with 9 bases in between. The CDR3 region is CASSVGDGAYEQYF. CDR3 bases: TGTGCCAGCAGCGTAGGGGACGGAGCCTACGAGCAGTACTTC.

The V gene is TRBV24-1, the J gene TRBJ2-1; 9 bases map to TRBD1. The CDR3 is 16 residues long. Germline assignment: CDR1 KGHDR and CDR2 SFDVKD. V was pared by 3 bases and J by 5 bases, with 7 bases of the junction left unmatched. The CDR3 nucleotides read TGTGCCACCAGTGATGTCGACAGGGGGGACGACAATGAGCAGTTCTTC. Amino acids: CATSDVDRGDDNEQFF.

The rearrangement links TRBV3-1 (or the pseudogene TRBV3-2) to TRBJ2-7; D gene ambiguous. This CDR3 has 11 amino acids. V lost 6 bases and J 6 bases, leaving 9 bases between the germline ends. Germline V gives CDR1 LGHDT, CDR2 YNNKEL (reference sequence). CDR3 sequence (DNA): TGTGCCAGCAGTATTTCCCTCGAGCAGTACTTC. Amino acid sequence: CASSISLEQYF.

The chain recombines TRBV5-4 with TRBJ2-5; the match to TRBD2 covers 10 bases. V was pared by 0 bases and J by 5 bases, with 10 bases of the junction left unmatched. CDR3 length: 17 residues. Germline CDR1 reads SGHNT; CDR2 reads YYREEE (reference sequence). The CDR3 spells CASSLEASGSTRETQYF. The CDR3 nucleotides read TGTGCCAGCAGCTTGGAGGCTAGCGGGAGCACCAGGGAGACCCAGTACTTC.

The genes are TRBV2 and TRBJ1-3; 8 bases are a match to TRBD1. Trimming cost V 4 bases and J 0 bases; bases outside gene matches: 2. The germline V gene has CDR1 SNHLY and CDR2 FYNNEI. This CDR3 region has 15 residues. CDR3 nucleotide sequence: TGTGCCAGCAGTGCTCAGGGGGCCTCTGGAAACACCATATATTTT. Its protein is CASSAQGASGNTIYF.